The 31 T cell receptor beta chains below were found in one sample sequenced in a study of cytotoxic CD8 clonotypes in ibrutinib-treated CLL. Only in-frame clones appear in the TCRdb table, and some are missing; sequencing was by immunoSEQ multiplex PCR. The repertoire holds more than 110,000 clones, with about 91% as singletons. The sequencing here drew on PBMCs, taken after 12 months of ibrutinib treatment. Source of these receptors: a human donor with chronic lymphocytic leukemia.

V gene TRBV28 combines with J gene TRBJ1-2, with D hard to call. This CDR3 contains 13 residues. The V gene's germline CDR1 is MDHEN and CDR2 SYDVKM. Trimming stripped 1 base from V and 6 bases from J, with 9 bases between. The CDR3 is CASSLSEFHGYTF. DNA for the CDR3: TGTGCCAGCAGTTTATCGGAGTTCCATGGCTACACCTTC.

The chain couples TRBV27 to TRBJ1-1, with unresolved D. The CDR3 totals 13 residues. Germline CDR1 and CDR2: MNHEY and SMNVEV (reference sequence). V dropped 8 bases and J dropped 6 bases, with 16 bases sitting between them. The CDR3 DNA reads as TGTGCCAGCCAACGCCATCCTGCCCCTGAAGCTTTCTTT. It yields the protein CASQRHPAPEAFF.

The chain links TRBV7-2 to TRBJ1-1; D is perhaps TRBD1 (6 bases). This CDR3 comprises 14 residues. V was cut by 0 bases and J by 4 bases, with 9 bases left in between. Germline CDR1 reads SGHTA; CDR2 reads FQGNSA. CDR3 in amino acids: CASSLARGGTEAFF. The CDR3 DNA reads as TGTGCCAGCAGCTTAGCGAGAGGGGGCACTGAAGCTTTCTTT. Together with reference TRBV7-2 and TRBJ1-1, the CDR3 gives the full variable domain: GAGVSQSPSNKVTEKGKDVELRCDPISGHTALYWYRQSLGQGLEFLIYFQGNSAPDKSGLPSDRFSAERTGGSVSTLTIQRTQQEDSAVYLCASSLARGGTEAFFGQGTRLTVV.

The V call is TRBV6-1, the J call TRBJ1-2; unclear D gene. The CDR3 has 11 amino acids. CDR1 MNHNS and CDR2 SASEGT come from the germline V gene. The V gene lost 3 bases and the J gene lost 8 bases, with 7 bases spanning the gap. Here the CDR3 reads CASSDKYGYTF. Here the CDR3 DNA reads TGTGCCAGCAGTGATAAATACGGCTACACCTTC.

This clone was seen only once. The chain joins TRBV6-5 to TRBJ2-1; 9 bases map to TRBD2. CDR3 length: 14 residues. Germline-derived CDR1 and CDR2 are MNHEY and SVGAGI. V lost 7 bases to trimming and J lost 9 bases; unmatched junction nucleotides: 10. CDR3 region: CASKNGLAGLEQFF. The CDR3 DNA reads TGTGCCAGCAAAAACGGGCTAGCGGGACTTGAGCAGTTCTTC.

The V and J genes are TRBV10-1 and TRBJ2-1; TRBD2 matches at 12 bases. V shed 5 bases, J shed 6 bases, and the junction held 5 bases outside the gene matches. Germline CDR1 WNHNN, CDR2 SYGVQD (reference sequence). CDR3 length: 15 residues. This CDR3 is CASSLAGGPINEQFF. The DNA for the CDR3 is TGCGCCAGCAGTCTAGCGGGAGGGCCCATCAATGAGCAGTTCTTC.

The CDR3 bases are TGCGCCAGCAGCCAAGATTTCGGGACAGATAATGAAAAACTGTTTTTT. It is translated as CASSQDFGTDNEKLFF. J is TRBJ1-4 and V is TRBV4-3; TRBD1 aligns across 7 bases. This CDR3 spans 16 amino acids. Per the germline V gene, CDR1 is LGHNA and CDR2 is YSLEER. Germline trimming cut 0 bases from V and 4 bases from J; bases unmatched to any gene: 5.

This chain uses TRBV7-9 with TRBJ1-5, with D unresolved. The CDR3 runs to 17 residues. V was pared by 3 bases and J by 4 bases, with 19 bases between. CDR1 and CDR2 (germline): SEHNR, FQNEAQ (reference sequence). CDR3 sequence: CASSFPPGGSVNQPQHF. As DNA, the CDR3 is TGTGCCAGCAGCTTCCCCCCCGGCGGCTCCGTGAATCAGCCCCAGCATTTT.

The chain recombines TRBV2 with TRBJ2-7; D unresolved. The CDR3 is made up of 13 amino acids. V dropped 5 bases and J dropped 1 base, with 9 bases sitting between them. Germline lookup yields CDR1 SNHLY and CDR2 FYNNEI. CDR3 sequence (DNA): TGTGCCAGCAGTCCGGACGGGTCCTACGAGCAGTACTTC. Translation gives CASSPDGSYEQYF.

J is TRBJ2-3 and V is TRBV11-2; no clear D gene. The ends were cut back, 8 bases at V and 1 base at J, with 10 bases in the middle. The CDR3 totals 13 residues. Germline values: CDR1 SGHAT, CDR2 FQNNGV. Written as DNA, the CDR3 is TGTGCCAGCGCCTTCGGGCGCACAGATACGCAGTATTTT. Its translation: CASAFGRTDTQYF. The full variable domain, completed using reference TRBV11-2 and TRBJ2-3, is EAGVAQSPRYKIIEKRQSVAFWCNPISGHATLYWYQQILGQGPKLLIQFQNNGVVDDSQLPKDRFSAERLKGVDSTLKIQPAKLEDSAVYLCASAFGRTDTQYFGPGTRLTVL.

The rearrangement joins TRBV11-2 to TRBJ2-7, with TRBD2 matching 7 bases. The germline gives CDR1 SGHAT, CDR2 FQNNGV. The CDR3 spans 13 residues. V lost 6 bases, J lost 3 bases, and 5 bases stayed unmatched. The CDR3 region has the DNA TGTGCCAGCAGACTAGCGTTAGGCTACGAGCAGTACTTC. Translated: CASRLALGYEQYF. The entire variable domain, with the rest obtained from reference TRBV11-2 and TRBJ2-7, is as follows: EAGVAQSPRYKIIEKRQSVAFWCNPISGHATLYWYQQILGQGPKLLIQFQNNGVVDDSQLPKDRFSAERLKGVDSTLKIQPAKLEDSAVYLCASRLALGYEQYFGPGTRLTVT.

The V and J genes are TRBV5-1 and TRBJ1-1, with a weak D call TRBD1 (5 bases). CDR3 length equals 14 residues. Trimming shortened V by 3 bases and J by 3 bases, and 12 bases separated the two germline ends. Germline values: CDR1 SGHRS, CDR2 YFSETQ. The CDR3 loop reads CASSSRDPYTEAFF. CDR3 DNA: TGCGCCAGCAGCTCTCGGGACCCATACACTGAAGCTTTCTTT.

The J gene is TRBJ2-1, the V gene TRBV29-1; 8 bases fit TRBD2. CDR3 size: 15 residues. V was clipped by 1 base and J by 3 bases; unmatched bases: 5. CDR1 and CDR2 from the germline V gene are SQVTM and ANQGSEA. The CDR3 sequence: CSVEVPAGVYNEQFF. The CDR3 region has the DNA TGCAGCGTTGAAGTCCCAGCGGGAGTCTACAATGAGCAGTTCTTC.

The gene calls are TRBV9 and TRBJ2-5, with 10 positions matching TRBD1. This CDR3 is built from 16 residues. The V and J ends lost 3 bases and 5 bases, in that order; junction bases with no gene match: 10. CDR1 is SGDLS, CDR2 YYNGEE, per germline. The CDR3 DNA reads TGTGCCAGCAGCGAGGGGGCGACAGGGGGCGCGGAGACCCAGTACTTC. The encoded protein is CASSEGATGGAETQYF.

This chain joins TRBV4-2 and TRBJ2-5, with D unclear. Germline V CDR1 and CDR2: LGHNA, YNFKEQ. V was cut by 0 bases and J by 7 bases, with 21 bases left in between. The CDR3 totals 17 residues. Here the CDR3 DNA reads TGTGCCAGCAGCCAAGAGAGTGGGGTGGACCCACCCGGGACCCAGTACTTC. This gives the protein CASSQESGVDPPGTQYF.

The gene calls are TRBV30 and TRBJ2-2; no clear D. The V and J ends lost 8 bases and 4 bases respectively, with 5 bases between them. This CDR3 has 10 residues. Germline V gives CDR1 GTSNPN, CDR2 SVGIG (reference sequence). The CDR3 region has the DNA TGTGCCCATTTCACCGGGGAGCTGTTTTTT. Amino acids: CAHFTGELFF.

V usage is TRBV13 and J usage is TRBJ2-4; D is unresolved. Looked up from germline, CDR1 is PRHDT and CDR2 is FYEKMQ (reference sequence). Trimming shortened V by 2 bases and J by 4 bases, and 9 bases separated the two germline ends. This CDR3 has 14 amino acids. CDR3: CASSLWGAKNIQYF. The CDR3 region has the DNA TGTGCCAGCAGCTTATGGGGTGCGAAAAACATTCAGTACTTC.

The chain employs TRBV15 and TRBJ1-1; 8 positions match TRBD1. The CDR3 is 16 residues long. CDR1 is LNHNV and CDR2 is YYDKDF in the germline V gene (reference sequence). After removal of 0 bases from V and 2 bases from J, the junction contained 5 bases not matched to a gene. CDR3 in DNA: TGTGCCACCAGCAGAGATTACGACAGGGGTAACACTGAAGCTTTCTTT. Encoded protein: CATSRDYDRGNTEAFF.

The chain employs TRBV19 and TRBJ2-1; 9 bases are a match to TRBD2. Losses at the gene ends were 4 bases for V and 5 bases for J; bases not matched to a gene: 9. The CDR3 is 16 amino acids. Germline V lookup: CDR1 LNHDA, CDR2 SQIVND (reference sequence). CDR3 nucleotide sequence: TGTGCCAGTAGTACCCAGACTAGCGGAGCAAACAATGAGCAGTTCTTC. It codes for CASSTQTSGANNEQFF.

This clone has a handful of counts. V usage is TRBV7-9 and J usage is TRBJ2-5; D gene ambiguous. The germline gives CDR1 SEHNR, CDR2 FQNEAQ (reference sequence). CDR3 length: 16 amino acids. V shed 5 bases and J shed 3 bases, with 19 bases lying between them. The CDR3: CASSPSDLLWEETQYF. CDR3 nucleotides: TGTGCCAGCAGCCCCTCCGACCTCCTGTGGGAAGAGACCCAGTACTTC.

The CDR3 spells CASSSAGATEAFF. CDR3 nucleotide sequence: TGTGCCAGCAGTTCGGCAGGGGCCACTGAAGCTTTCTTT. This rearrangement joins TRBV6-5 to TRBJ1-1; possibly TRBD1 for D (6 bases). This CDR3 has 13 residues. The V gene lost 4 bases and the J gene lost 4 bases, with 10 bases spanning the gap. Germline V gives CDR1 MNHEY, CDR2 SVGAGI.

This rearrangement joins TRBV19 to TRBJ1-3, with 7 bases matching TRBD1. Losses at the gene ends were 8 bases for V and 0 bases for J; bases not matched to a gene: 13. Germline assignment: CDR1 LNHDA and CDR2 SQIVND (reference sequence). The CDR3 has 17 amino acids. The CDR3 sequence is CASQHTGQPFSGNTIYF. CDR3 DNA sequence: TGTGCCAGTCAGCATACGGGACAGCCCTTCTCTGGAAACACCATATATTTT.

J is TRBJ2-1 and V is TRBV19; TRBD2 is a possible D gene (6 bases). CDR1 is LNHDA and CDR2 is SQIVND in the germline V gene (reference sequence). Trimming pared 1 base from V and 3 bases from J, leaving 10 bases between. The CDR3 is made up of 15 amino acids. CDR3 DNA sequence: TGTGCCAGTAGTATAGGGACTACTATCTACAATGAGCAGTTCTTC. Protein: CASSIGTTIYNEQFF.

J is TRBJ2-2 and V is TRBV6-1; no clear D. This CDR3 contains 16 residues. Trimming removed 4 bases at V and 0 bases at J, with 12 bases between. Germline V lookup: CDR1 MNHNS, CDR2 SASEGT. CDR3 DNA sequence: TGTGCCAGCAGTGCTCGACCACTTGCGAACACCGGGGAGCTGTTTTTT. Translated: CASSARPLANTGELFF.

The sample holds one count of this clone. This rearrangement joins TRBV28 to TRBJ2-5; 8 positions match TRBD2. CDR1 MDHEN and CDR2 SYDVKM come from the germline V gene. The J segment lost 6 bases and the V segment lost 5 bases, leaving 8 bases of the junction unmatched. The CDR3 consists of 14 residues. The CDR3 region has the DNA TGTGCCAGCAGTCCGGGAGGGATTGTAAAGACCCAGTACTTC. Its protein is CASSPGGIVKTQYF.

This clone was seen only a few times. CDR3 sequence reads: CASSPTRASGTQPQHF. Written as DNA, the CDR3 is TGTGCCAGCAGCCCCACCCGAGCCAGCGGGACTCAGCCCCAGCATTTT. The rearrangement joins TRBV2 to TRBJ1-5; a possible D gene is TRBD1 (5 bases). V was cut by 6 bases and J by 6 bases, with 21 bases left in between. The CDR3 covers 16 residues. Germline V lookup: CDR1 SNHLY, CDR2 FYNNEI.

V and J are TRBV28 and TRBJ2-5; D is possibly TRBD1 (6 bases). The CDR3 covers 13 residues. Germline V lookup: CDR1 MDHEN, CDR2 SYDVKM. Trimming took 5 bases from V and 3 from J, leaving 10 bases between them. The CDR3: CASSEQGKETQYF. CDR3 nucleotide sequence: TGTGCCAGCAGTGAACAGGGAAAAGAGACCCAGTACTTC.

The chain uses TRBV5-8 and TRBJ1-2, with TRBD1 identical over 9 bases. V lost 2 bases to trimming and J lost 4 bases; unmatched junction nucleotides: 6. Germline CDR1 is SGHTS and CDR2 is YDEGEE. This CDR3 has 15 amino acids. CDR3 sequence (DNA): TGTGCCAGCAGCTTCCGACAGGGGGATAGCTATGGCTACACCTTC. This sequence encodes CASSFRQGDSYGYTF.

The chain is built from TRBV7-3 and TRBJ2-7, with TRBD1 identical over 8 bases. Germline V gene sequence: CDR1 SGHTA, CDR2 FQGTGA. The CDR3 covers 14 residues. The junction had 8 bases not matched to a gene; V was cut back by 8 bases and J by 2 bases. The CDR3 DNA reads as TGTGCCAGCGGGCCGGGACAGGACCCCTACGAGCAGTACTTC. Its protein is CASGPGQDPYEQYF.

This rearrangement joins TRBV6-5 to TRBJ2-5; D tentatively reads TRBD1 or TRBD2 (5 bases each). CDR3 size: 13 residues. V was trimmed by 8 bases and J by 5 bases, leaving 15 bases between them. Germline V gene sequence: CDR1 MNHEY, CDR2 SVGAGI. The DNA of the CDR3 is TGTGCCAGCGGAGCAGGGTGGGACGAGACCCAGTACTTC. Translated, it gives CASGAGWDETQYF.

The V call is TRBV28, the J call TRBJ2-1; TRBD2 agrees at 14 bases. This CDR3 region has 15 residues. The germline V gene encodes CDR1 MDHEN and CDR2 SYDVKM. Trimming at V came to 5 bases and at J to 7 bases, leaving 4 bases not matched to a gene. Written as DNA, the CDR3 is TGTGCCAGCAGTGTAAGGACTAGCGGGAGGAATGAGCAGTTCTTC. Translating gives CASSVRTSGRNEQFF.